Sequencing of this TCR beta chain was carried out in a study of OX40 agonist ivuxolimab in advanced cancers. Turning to the study itself: The patients' treatment was ivuxolimab, an agonistic anti-OX40 (CD134) antibody. Points from the study as a whole: Expanded clones were, on average, more numerous in CD8+ T cells than in CD4+.

In the case of this clone: The antigen is undetermined.

Sequencing was performed with immunoSEQ multiplex PCR; in TCRdb, only in-frame clones are kept and a portion is missing. This repertoire shows around 72,000 clones, 85% found once; its top ten account for about 17%. V gave up 1 base and J gave up 4 bases; unmatched junction bases: 5. From germline, CDR1 is LNHDA and CDR2 SQIVND (reference sequence). This CDR3 region has 16 residues. The sequenced sample was CD4+ or CD8+ T cells sorted from blood, obtained in a trial of the OX40 agonist ivuxolimab. This chain uses TRBV19 with TRBJ2-1; 9 nucleotides agree with TRBD1. The sequence derives from an adult with an advanced solid tumor such as melanoma, head and neck, liver or kidney cancer. The CDR3 DNA sequence: TGTGCCAGTAGTATAGGGGGACAGGGAAGATACAATGAGCAGTTCTTC. Translating it yields CASSIGGQGRYNEQFF.